Presented here are 12 T cell receptor beta chains from one specimen sequenced in a study of vaccination effects on CD4 cells after COVID-19. The assay was immunoSEQ multiplex PCR, and TCRdb's table has in-frame clones only and misses some. The sample carries roughly 24,000 clones, 55% to 85% recorded once. Expansion with viral peptide pools was applied to antigen-specific CD4+ T cells by the ViraFEST assay prior to sequencing. Following culture for ten to eleven days, CD4+ T cells were isolated. Vaccination of participants consisted of two doses of either the BNT162b2 or mRNA-1273 vaccine. These receptors are not linked to any known antigen. Source: CD4+ T cells from PBMCs cultured with HCoV-NL63 spike peptides, taken after COVID-19 vaccination. These receptors were collected from a human donor who received a COVID-19 vaccine.

This clone was seen more than once but under ten times. V gene TRBV27 combines with J gene TRBJ2-7; D possibly uses TRBD1 or TRBD2 (5 bases each). The CDR3 has 16 amino acids. The V and J ends lost 3 bases and 3 bases respectively, with 18 bases between them. CDR1 MNHEY and CDR2 SMNVEV come from the germline V gene (reference sequence). The CDR3 reads CASSFAPGPSNYEQYF. The CDR3 DNA follows: TGTGCCAGCAGTTTTGCGCCGGGACCGAGCAACTACGAGCAGTACTTC.

V is TRBV27 and J is TRBJ1-4; no definite D call. The length of the CDR3 is 15 residues. CDR1 MNHEY and CDR2 SMNVEV come from the germline V gene (reference sequence). The ends were cut back, 5 bases at V and 4 bases at J, with 14 bases in the middle. CDR3 amino acids: CASSRYMGYNEKLFF. DNA for the CDR3: TGTGCCAGCAGTCGGTACATGGGATATAATGAAAAACTGTTTTTT.

J is TRBJ2-6 and V is TRBV19; a weak D match, TRBD2 (5 bases). Germline CDR1 is LNHDA and CDR2 is SQIVND (reference sequence). The CDR3 sequence is 16 residues long. Trimming removed 5 bases at V and 2 bases at J, with 13 bases between. CDR3 DNA: TGTGCCAGTAGTCGCGGACTCACGGCTGGGGCCAACGTCCTGACTTTC. Translating gives CASSRGLTAGANVLTF. The entire variable domain, with the rest obtained from reference TRBV19 and TRBJ2-6, is as follows: DGGITQSPKYLFRKEGQNVTLSCEQNLNHDAMYWYRQDPGQGLRLIYYSQIVNDFQKGDIAEGYSVSREKKESFPLTVTSAQKNPTAFYLCASSRGLTAGANVLTFGAGSRLTVL.

The chain couples TRBV6-5 to TRBJ2-1; D unresolved. Germline V gives CDR1 MNHEY, CDR2 SVGAGI. The germline V and J ends were trimmed by 9 bases and 5 bases, with 8 bases remaining between them. CDR3 length: 11 amino acids. The CDR3 sequence is CASLTNNEQFF. The CDR3 DNA is TGTGCCAGTTTGACAAACAATGAGCAGTTCTTC.

This clone was detected once. V gene TRBV6-5 combines with J gene TRBJ1-2; D is unresolved. V lost 2 bases and J 2 bases, leaving 15 bases between the germline ends. CDR1 is MNHEY, CDR2 SVGAGI, per germline. This CDR3 region has 16 residues. The CDR3 bases are TGTGCCAGCAGTTACACAAGACTTACCCACAACTATGGCTACACCTTC. Translation: CASSYTRLTHNYGYTF.

This clone was detected only a few times. The chain carries TRBV5-1 and TRBJ2-7, with D tentatively TRBD1 (6 bases). The CDR3 length is 14 residues. V was trimmed by 2 bases and J by 0 bases, leaving 9 bases between them. The V gene's germline CDR1 is SGHRS and CDR2 YFSETQ. CDR3 DNA: TGCGCCAGCAGCTTCCAGGGGAACTCCTACGAGCAGTACTTC. Translating it yields CASSFQGNSYEQYF. The variable domain in full, with the rest retrieved from reference TRBV5-1 and TRBJ2-7, is KAGVTQTPRYLIKTRGQQVTLSCSPISGHRSVSWYQQTPGQGLQFLFEYFSETQRNKGNFPGRFSGRQFSNSRSEMNVSTLELGDSALYLCASSFQGNSYEQYFGPGTRLTVT.

The chain recombines TRBV7-9 with TRBJ1-1, with 7 bases that match TRBD1. With V trimmed by 8 bases and J by 0 bases, 6 bases remained unmatched. Germline V CDR1 and CDR2: SEHNR, FQNEAQ (reference sequence). The CDR3 is 14 amino acids. The CDR3 is CASAETGMNTEAFF. The CDR3 nucleotides read TGTGCCAGCGCGGAGACAGGGATGAACACTGAAGCTTTCTTT.

The chain links TRBV11-1 to TRBJ2-5; 7 nucleotides agree with TRBD2. The germline CDR1 and CDR2 sequences are SGHAT and FQDESV (reference sequence). The CDR3 is made up of 15 amino acids. The J segment lost 3 bases and the V segment lost 1 base, leaving 5 bases of the junction unmatched. The CDR3 DNA reads TGTGCCAGCAGCTTAGTCGGTCTAGCGGAAGAGACCCAGTACTTC. Its translation is CASSLVGLAEETQYF.

The genes are TRBV5-8 and TRBJ1-1; TRBD1 agrees at 7 bases. Germline V gives CDR1 SGHTS, CDR2 YDEGEE. The length of the CDR3 is 14 residues. The J segment lost 5 bases and the V segment lost 2 bases, leaving 6 bases of the junction unmatched. The CDR3 bases are TGTGCCAGCAGCTTCAGGGGCAGGGGGACTGAAGCTTTCTTT. Amino acids: CASSFRGRGTEAFF.

The gene calls are TRBV29-1 and TRBJ2-2; 7 bases align to TRBD2. Germline loops: CDR1 SQVTM, CDR2 ANQGSEA. There are 16 residues in the CDR3. Losses at the gene ends were 7 bases for V and 2 bases for J; bases not matched to a gene: 13. Here the CDR3 reads CSASFLSGVNTGELFF. CDR3 in DNA: TGCAGCGCCTCCTTCTTGAGCGGGGTAAACACCGGGGAGCTGTTTTTT.

The genes are TRBV11-2 and TRBJ1-1; no clear D gene. CDR3 length equals 11 residues. Germline lookup yields CDR1 SGHAT and CDR2 FQNNGV. The germline V and J ends were trimmed by 0 bases and 4 bases, with 0 bases remaining between them. The CDR3 nucleotides read TGTGCCAGCAGCTTAGACACTGAAGCTTTCTTT. Residues: CASSLDTEAFF.

This chain joins TRBV30 and TRBJ2-4; a possible D gene is TRBD2 (5 bases). Germline loops: CDR1 GTSNPN, CDR2 SVGIG (reference sequence). CDR3 size: 15 residues. The germline V and J ends were trimmed by 0 bases and 0 bases, with 9 bases remaining between them. The CDR3 here is CAWSVKGLAKNIQYF. DNA for the CDR3: TGTGCCTGGAGTGTAAAAGGACTAGCCAAAAACATTCAGTACTTC.